This T cell receptor (beta chain) is from a study of T cell responses to AZD1222 COVID-19 vaccine. Points from the study as a whole: Mostly white British, mostly female donors; authors suggested clonal diversity may be underestimated. Increases in Spike-specific TCR breadth and depth were seen after two AZD1222 doses. Repertoires were sampled only after the peak T cell response.

On this clone itself: The antigen remains undetermined.

Only in-frame clones appear in the TCRdb table, and some are missing; sequencing was by immunoSEQ multiplex PCR. This table holds more than 50,000 clones, around 84% found once. Germline V gene lookup returns CDR1 LNHDA and CDR2 SQIVND (reference sequence). The V segment lost 10 bases and the J segment 6 bases; nucleotides outside the gene matches: 10. The CDR3 contains 14 residues. This TCR came from an adult in good health. The gene calls are TRBV19 and TRBJ2-1, with TRBD2 matching 9 bases. The sample in question was peripheral blood, obtained on day 0 of AZD1222 vaccination. Here the CDR3 reads CATRLAAGPNEQFF. The CDR3 DNA reads TGTGCCACCAGACTAGCGGCCGGGCCCAATGAGCAGTTCTTC.